The 20 T cell receptor beta chains reported below all come from one sample, sequenced in a study of Graves' ophthalmopathy and Graves' hyperthyroidism. The TCR beta CDR3 regions underwent amplification from RNA transcripts. The authors performed first-round RT-PCR with HTBI primers and then a second-round multiplex PCR. Using its own MiXCR run on the multiplex PCR reads, TCRdb lists one record per CDR3 protein. This sample has about 480,000 distinct CDR3 sequences, with around 15% found just once. The sequenced sample consisted of blood. The receptors stem from a woman aged 25-40 years with Graves' ophthalmopathy.

This clonotype was observed a handful of times. A much larger clone differs by one base, so this may be a read error. The CDR3 bases are TGTGCCAGCAGCTTTTATGGAGAGACCAAGTACTTC. It specifies CASSFYGETKYF. The rearrangement links TRBV7-2 to TRBJ2-5, with D hard to call. Germline V gene sequence: CDR1 SGHTA, CDR2 FQGNSA. This CDR3 region has 12 residues.

In this sample, this clonotype turned up many times. The chain combines TRBV7-9 with TRBJ2-7; the D is unclear. The germline CDR1 and CDR2 sequences are SEHNR and FQNEAQ (reference sequence). This CDR3 has 14 residues. The V end was cut by 4 bases, the J end by 3 bases, with 13 bases between. This chain's CDR3 is CASSSRRRVYEQYF. The CDR3 DNA sequence: TGTGCCAGCAGCTCACGCCGCCGAGTCTACGAGCAGTACTTC.

The gene calls are TRBV3-1 and TRBJ2-7; no clear D gene. The CDR3 loop spans 13 amino acids. V was pared by 1 base and J by 5 bases, with 9 bases between. Germline V lookup: CDR1 LGHDT, CDR2 YNNKEL (reference sequence). Written as DNA, the CDR3 is TGTGCCAGCAGCCAAGGGACGCCCCACGAGCAGTACTTC. Protein: CASSQGTPHEQYF.

The CDR3 loop reads CASSEESGGGFEQYF. As DNA, the CDR3 is TGTGCCAGCAGTGAAGAAAGCGGGGGCGGGTTCGAGCAGTACTTC. The chain carries TRBV6-1 and TRBJ2-7; 8 bases map to TRBD2. Unmatched junction bases numbered 8, after V lost 1 base and J lost 6 bases. CDR3 length: 15 residues. Germline loops: CDR1 MNHNS, CDR2 SASEGT.

The sample holds many counts of this clonotype. The chain links TRBV13 to TRBJ2-2; tentatively, D is TRBD1 (6 bases). Germline assignment: CDR1 PRHDT and CDR2 FYEKMQ (reference sequence). V shed 0 bases and J shed 6 bases, with 14 bases lying between them. The CDR3 is made up of 16 amino acids. DNA for the CDR3: TGTGCCAGCAGCTTAGGCTCCCCCGGGACACCCGGGGAGCTGTTTTTT. Amino acids: CASSLGSPGTPGELFF.

This clonotype was recorded many times. The chain carries TRBV6-5 and TRBJ2-7; perhaps TRBD2 as D (5 bases). This CDR3 contains 14 residues. Germline V gene data show CDR1 as MNHEY and CDR2 as SVGAGI. V dropped 4 bases and J dropped 3 bases, with 13 bases sitting between them. DNA for the CDR3: TGTGCCAGCAGTTCTCCCACTAGAAGCTACGAGCAGTACTTC. It yields the protein CASSSPTRSYEQYF.

At least ten counts were recorded for this clonotype. The chain is built from TRBV28 and TRBJ1-1; D might be TRBD1 (6 bases). This CDR3 has 14 amino acids. Germline CDR1 and CDR2: MDHEN and SYDVKM. V lost 3 bases and J lost 5, with 13 bases in between. CDR3 amino acids: CASSFAGAGTEAFF. The CDR3 coding sequence is TGTGCCAGCAGTTTCGCAGGGGCGGGGACTGAAGCTTTCTTT.

The chain employs TRBV25-1 and TRBJ2-2; 10 positions match TRBD1. This CDR3 is 15 amino acids long. CDR1 and CDR2 (germline): MGHDK, SYGVNS. After removal of 9 bases from V and 3 bases from J, the junction contained 7 bases not matched to a gene. The CDR3: CARSDRGYDTGELFF. Written as DNA, the CDR3 is TGTGCCAGGTCGGACAGGGGGTACGACACCGGGGAGCTGTTTTTT.

This clonotype has a count of ten or more. V gene TRBV7-9 combines with J gene TRBJ2-7; tentatively, D is TRBD2 (5 bases). There are 13 residues in the CDR3. Germline-derived CDR1 and CDR2 are SEHNR and FQNEAQ (reference sequence). Trimming removed 6 bases from V and 3 bases from J, with 12 bases in between. CDR3 protein: CASRPGLNYEQYF. Here the CDR3 DNA reads TGTGCCAGCAGACCTGGACTGAACTACGAGCAGTACTTC.

V and J are TRBV7-9 and TRBJ1-1; a weak D match, TRBD1 (5 bases). This CDR3 comprises 13 residues. V was clipped by 6 bases and J by 1 base, with 9 bases between them. Germline V CDR1 and CDR2: SEHNR, FQNEAQ (reference sequence). The CDR3 sequence: CASRIQGNTEAFF. In DNA form, the CDR3 reads TGTGCCAGCAGAATTCAGGGGAACACTGAAGCTTTCTTT. The variable domain in full, with the rest retrieved from reference TRBV7-9 and TRBJ1-1, is DTGVSQNPRHKITKRGQNVTFRCDPISEHNRLYWYRQTLGQGPEFLTYFQNEAQLEKSRLLSDRFSAERPKGSFSTLEIQRTEQGDSAMYLCASRIQGNTEAFFGQGTRLTVV.

This clonotype showed up many times. This chain uses TRBV28 with TRBJ2-5, with D uncertain. The CDR3 has 13 residues. V lost 5 bases to trimming and J lost 2 bases, with 9 bases between them. Germline CDR1 is MDHEN and CDR2 is SYDVKM. The CDR3 is CASSGLPQETQYF. In nucleotides, the CDR3 is TGTGCCAGCAGTGGGCTACCACAAGAGACCCAGTACTTC. The full variable domain, in which reference TRBV28 and TRBJ2-5 provide the parts outside the CDR3, is DVKVTQSSRYLVKRTGEKVFLECVQDMDHENMFWYRQDPGLGLRLIYFSYDVKMKEKGDIPEGYSVSREKKERFSLILESASTNQTSMYLCASSGLPQETQYFGPGTRLLVL.

This clonotype was seen repeatedly, ten times or more. It is likely a read error, because the conserved phenylalanine at the end of the CDR3 is missing. This chain joins TRBV2 and TRBJ1-1; no clear D. V lost 4 bases to trimming and J lost 9 bases, with 9 bases between them. Per the germline V gene, CDR1 is SNHLY and CDR2 is FYNNEI. CDR3 size: 11 residues. The chain's CDR3 is CASSGQTQAFL. The CDR3 nucleotides are TGTGCCAGCAGTGGACAAACCCAAGCTTTCCTT.

The V call is TRBV7-2, the J call TRBJ2-7; D ambiguous. Germline lookup yields CDR1 SGHTA and CDR2 FQGNSA. The V and J ends lost 4 bases and 1 base respectively, with 11 bases between them. This CDR3 spans 14 amino acids. CDR3 nucleotide sequence: TGTGCCAGCAGCTCAGAGGCCAGTTCCTACGAGCAGTACTTC. It is translated as CASSSEASSYEQYF.

This clonotype was detected many times. This chain connects TRBV2 to TRBJ1-6; D ambiguous. Germline CDR1 is SNHLY and CDR2 is FYNNEI. Trimming took 1 base from V and 7 from J, leaving 8 bases between them. The CDR3 covers 14 residues. Here the CDR3 reads CASSEEGINSPLHF. DNA of the CDR3: TGTGCCAGCAGTGAAGAGGGAATAAATTCACCCCTCCACTTT.

This chain connects TRBV5-1 to TRBJ2-5; D may match TRBD1 or TRBD2 (6 bases each). Germline CDR1 SGHRS, CDR2 YFSETQ. V dropped 3 bases and J dropped 9 bases, with 21 bases sitting between them. The CDR3 runs to 15 residues. The CDR3 loop is CASSSGDKWREAQYF. The CDR3 nucleotides read TGCGCCAGCAGCTCCGGGGACAAATGGAGGGAGGCCCAGTACTTC.

In this sample, this clonotype turned up many times. V gene TRBV7-2 combines with J gene TRBJ2-7; D uncertain. The germline CDR1 and CDR2 sequences are SGHTA and FQGNSA. The germline V and J ends were trimmed by 6 bases and 5 bases, with 11 bases remaining between them. The CDR3 sequence is 12 residues long. CDR3 nucleotide sequence: TGTGCCAGCAGTTCGGTATGGGACGAGCAGTACTTC. As protein: CASSSVWDEQYF.

This clonotype was counted a few times. V gene TRBV30 combines with J gene TRBJ2-7; unclear D gene. The CDR3 covers 12 residues. CDR1 and CDR2 (germline): GTSNPN, SVGIG (reference sequence). V was shortened by 4 bases and J by 4 bases, with 11 bases between the two germline ends. The CDR3 DNA reads TGTGCCTGGAAACAGAATACATACGAGCAGTACTTC. Its protein is CAWKQNTYEQYF.

The chain is built from TRBV28 and TRBJ1-2, with no clear D. The CDR3 is 15 residues long. Germline values: CDR1 MDHEN, CDR2 SYDVKM. V gave up 1 base and J gave up 0 bases, with 9 bases separating them. The CDR3 nucleotides read TGTGCCAGCAGTTTATTCGGGGAGTCTAACTATGGCTACACCTTC. Translating it yields CASSLFGESNYGYTF.

A remark on this clonotype: Without the conserved terminal phenylalanine or tryptophan, this CDR3 likely stems from a read error. The chain employs TRBV7-3 and TRBJ2-7; D gene uncertain. The CDR3 consists of 12 residues. Germline V lookup: CDR1 SGHTA, CDR2 FQGTGA. CDR3 sequence (DNA): TGTGCCAGTAGCTTGTCAAGTCCCGAGCAGTACTAC. This translates into CASSLSSPEQYY.

In this sample, this clonotype turned up many times. The chain uses TRBV6-2 or TRBV6-3 and TRBJ1-1; D uncertain. This CDR3 has 13 amino acids. The germline V gene encodes CDR1 MNHEY and CDR2 SVGEGT. V was shortened by 5 bases and J by 12 bases, with 19 bases between the two germline ends. The CDR3 bases are TGTGCCAGCAGTCACCCGGGGAGGCAGGAACCTTTCTTT. Its protein is CASSHPGRQEPFF.